This TCR beta chain was obtained from a study of monozygotic twins with inflammatory bowel disease. Study-wide findings and caveats: IBD patients, compared with healthy twins, shared fewer clonotypes with others (especially with disease activity).

TCRdb re-called the 5' RACE reads and gives one entry per CDR3 protein, without DNA. The listing contains around 150,000 distinct CDR3 sequences. CDR3 size: 13 residues. Germline V lookup: CDR1 MNHEY, CDR2 SMNVEV (reference sequence). Notes on this clonotype: Its antigen is unidentified.

The chain recombines TRBV27 with TRBJ1-2; the D call from TCRdb, TRBD1, cannot be confirmed without DNA. Sequences were obtained from blood. The origin of this receptor is a human donor with ulcerative colitis or Crohn's disease, or a healthy co-twin of an affected twin (not recorded which). The CDR3 sequence: CASSFGLGYGYTF.